Following are 23 T cell receptor beta chains from one sample sequenced in a study of CD8 T cells in Susac syndrome. Reverse transcription of about 0.5 to 1 ug RNA used random hexamers. A single record per CDR3 protein comes from TCRdb applying MiXCR to the immunoSEQ multiplex PCR reads. The sample consists of about 300,000 distinct CDR3 sequences, 75% to 85% of them appearing once. Sequencing input: CD8+ T cells from PBMCs. All receptors come from a human donor with multiple sclerosis.

V gene TRBV13 combines with J gene TRBJ1-2; TRBD1 agrees at 7 bases. This CDR3 contains 14 residues. Unmatched junction bases numbered 9, after V lost 7 bases and J lost 4 bases. In germline, CDR1 is PRHDT, CDR2 FYEKMQ (reference sequence). As DNA, the CDR3 is TGTGCCAGCACCGAAGGCTGGGACAGCTATGGCTACACCTTC. It codes for CASTEGWDSYGYTF.

The chain carries TRBV15 and TRBJ2-7; no definite D call. V gave up 6 bases and J gave up 4 bases, with 10 bases separating them. In germline, CDR1 is LNHNV, CDR2 YYDKDF (reference sequence). This CDR3 comprises 12 residues. In DNA form, the CDR3 reads TGTGCCACCAGGGGGAATGGGTACGAGCAGTACTTC. The encoded protein is CATRGNGYEQYF.

The rearrangement joins TRBV12-3 or TRBV12-4 to TRBJ2-1, with D possibly matching TRBD2 (6 bases). V lost 2 bases to trimming and J lost 0 bases, with 11 bases between them. CDR3 length equals 16 residues. CDR3 sequence reads: CASSLRGGDSYNEQFF. In DNA form, the CDR3 reads TGTGCCAGCAGTTTAAGAGGCGGGGACTCCTACAATGAGCAGTTCTTC.

The V gene is TRBV14, the J gene TRBJ2-7; possibly TRBD1 for D (6 bases). V was cut by 0 bases and J by 2 bases, with 14 bases left in between. The CDR3 has 16 residues. Germline V gene sequence: CDR1 SGHDN, CDR2 FVKESK. The chain's CDR3 is CASSQDRTAGAYEQYF. Written as DNA, the CDR3 is TGTGCCAGCAGCCAAGATCGGACAGCAGGGGCCTACGAGCAGTACTTC. Drawing the rest from reference TRBV14 and TRBJ2-7, the complete variable domain is EAGVTQFPSHSVIEKGQTVTLRCDPISGHDNLYWYRRVMGKEIKFLLHFVKESKQDESGMPNNRFLAERTGGTYSTLKVQPAELEDSGVYFCASSQDRTAGAYEQYFGPGTRLTVT.

The genes are TRBV28 and TRBJ1-1; D unclear. CDR3 length: 13 amino acids. Germline V gives CDR1 MDHEN, CDR2 SYDVKM. Between the trimmed V and J ends, which lost 3 bases and 2 bases, there was a span of 7 bases. The CDR3 here is CASSFLENTEAFF. Written as DNA, the CDR3 is TGTGCCAGCAGTTTTTTAGAAAACACTGAAGCTTTCTTT.

CDR3 in amino acids: CASSEWTAGGYTF. The CDR3 region has the DNA TGTGCCAGCAGTGAGTGGACGGCGGGAGGCTACACCTTC. The V and J genes are TRBV6-1 and TRBJ1-2; D is unresolved. The germline CDR1 and CDR2 sequences are MNHNS and SASEGT. The length of the CDR3 is 13 residues. Trimming stripped 3 bases from V and 8 bases from J, with 13 bases between.

In DNA form, the CDR3 reads TGTGCCAGCTCTTTAAAGGCCGAATTCACAGATACGCAGTATTTT. Protein product: CASSLKAEFTDTQYF. The chain is built from TRBV6-5 and TRBJ2-3; D gene uncertain. Deletions cut 8 bases from V and 2 bases from J, with 17 bases between. Germline V gene lookup returns CDR1 MNHEY and CDR2 SVGAGI. The CDR3 runs to 15 residues.

CDR3 nucleotides: TGTGCCAGTAGTATCAACGACGAGACTGAAGCTTTCTTT. Its protein product is CASSINDETEAFF. This rearrangement joins TRBV19 to TRBJ1-1; D is ambiguous. Germline values: CDR1 LNHDA, CDR2 SQIVND (reference sequence). Trimming took 3 bases from V and 5 from J, leaving 10 bases between them. The CDR3 is 13 amino acids.

This chain uses TRBV7-9 with TRBJ2-2; the D gene is possibly TRBD1 (5 bases). In germline, CDR1 is SEHNR, CDR2 FQNEAQ (reference sequence). The V end lost 5 bases, the J end lost 8 bases, and 15 bases lay between the germline ends. This CDR3 has 14 amino acids. The DNA for the CDR3 is TGTGCCAGCAGCCCGTACCAGGGTGTGGGGGAGCTGTTTTTT. It yields the protein CASSPYQGVGELFF.

This clonotype has only a few counts. The chain uses TRBV5-1 and TRBJ2-1, with D uncertain. Trimming removed 6 bases from V and 10 bases from J, with 11 bases in between. CDR3 length: 11 residues. Germline loops: CDR1 SGHRS, CDR2 YFSETQ. CDR3 sequence reads: CASKEVIEQFF. In DNA form, the CDR3 reads TGCGCCAGCAAGGAAGTTATAGAGCAGTTCTTC.

The genes are TRBV7-2 and TRBJ1-1; 10 nucleotides line up with TRBD1. Germline trimming cut 5 bases from V and 0 bases from J; bases unmatched to any gene: 9. Germline assignment: CDR1 SGHTA and CDR2 FQGNSA. CDR3 length: 17 residues. The CDR3 region is CASSAAGQGIMNTEAFF. The CDR3, as DNA: TGTGCCAGCAGCGCAGCGGGACAGGGGATTATGAACACTGAAGCTTTCTTT.

The chain links TRBV4-2 to TRBJ2-4, with 11 nucleotides matching TRBD1. The V and J ends lost 3 bases and 5 bases, in that order; junction bases with no gene match: 12. CDR1 is LGHNA, CDR2 YNFKEQ, per germline. The CDR3 has 18 amino acids. DNA for the CDR3: TGTGCCAGCAGCCATTTCATACCCCGGACAGGGGGCGAAAACATTCAGTACTTC. Translating it yields CASSHFIPRTGGENIQYF.

A single count supports this clonotype. The CDR3: CASSLGQTPQPQHF. The DNA of the CDR3 is TGTGCCAGCAGCTTGGGACAGACCCCCCAGCCCCAGCATTTT. The V and J genes are TRBV5-6 and TRBJ1-5; D may be TRBD1 (5 bases). Germline values: CDR1 SGHDT, CDR2 YYEEEE. The CDR3 runs 14 residues. Deletions cut 0 bases from V and 7 bases from J, with 11 bases between.

This chain uses TRBV9 with TRBJ2-7; weak D call: TRBD1 (6 bases). Germline assignment: CDR1 SGDLS and CDR2 YYNGEE. This CDR3 spans 15 amino acids. V gave up 4 bases and J gave up 3 bases, with 17 bases separating them. CDR3 protein: CASSPHRDYLYEQYF. In DNA, the CDR3 is TGTGCCAGCAGCCCCCACAGGGATTACCTCTACGAGCAGTACTTC.

This chain connects TRBV10-3 to TRBJ2-3, with D possibly TRBD2 on 5 matching bases. CDR1 and CDR2 (germline): ENHRY, SYGVKD. Trimming pared 10 bases from V and 0 bases from J, leaving 14 bases between. This CDR3 is 14 amino acids long. The CDR3 bases are TGTGCCACCGTACGAGGGCCTAGCACAGATACGCAGTATTTT. Translating it yields CATVRGPSTDTQYF.

The chain couples TRBV7-9 to TRBJ2-7; TRBD1 aligns across 9 bases. Germline lookup yields CDR1 SEHNR and CDR2 FQNEAQ (reference sequence). Germline trimming cut 1 base from V and 3 bases from J; bases unmatched to any gene: 4. The CDR3 is 15 amino acids. The chain's CDR3 is CASSLGQGVIYEQYF. CDR3 DNA: TGTGCCAGCAGCTTAGGACAGGGGGTTATCTACGAGCAGTACTTC.

This chain connects TRBV28 to TRBJ2-7, with a tentative D call TRBD2 (6 bases). Between the trimmed V and J ends, which lost 4 bases and 3 bases, there was a span of 22 bases. CDR3 length: 17 residues. Germline CDR1 MDHEN, CDR2 SYDVKM. CDR3 protein: CASSSLLHSGSYYEQYF. CDR3 coding DNA: TGTGCCAGCAGTTCCTTACTTCATAGCGGCAGCTACTACGAGCAGTACTTC.

This chain links TRBV10-3 with TRBJ2-1; TRBD2 is a possible D gene (5 bases). Germline loops: CDR1 ENHRY, CDR2 SYGVKD. Deletions cut 0 bases from V and 8 bases from J, with 17 bases between. The CDR3 loop spans 16 amino acids. The CDR3 sequence: CAISESIFPGRDEQFF. The DNA of the CDR3 is TGTGCCATCAGTGAGTCGATTTTCCCGGGAAGAGATGAGCAGTTCTTC.

This rearrangement joins TRBV6-5 to TRBJ2-3; D gene ambiguous. The CDR3 loop spans 17 amino acids. CDR1 and CDR2 from the germline V gene are MNHEY and SVGAGI. V was cut by 4 bases and J by 6 bases, with 23 bases left in between. The CDR3 is CASSSVYGVFTLDTQYF. The CDR3 DNA follows: TGTGCCAGCAGTTCTGTTTATGGGGTCTTTACCTTGGATACGCAGTATTTT.

This chain links TRBV25-1 with TRBJ2-5; D gene unclear. CDR1 MGHDK and CDR2 SYGVNS come from the germline V gene. Trimming took off 1 base at V and 5 bases at J, with 5 bases between the two ends. This CDR3 contains 12 residues. CDR3 coding DNA: TGTGCCAGCAGTGAATTAGAGGAGACCCAGTACTTC. This codes for CASSELEETQYF.

The chain couples TRBV4-1 to TRBJ1-1, with a possible D match to TRBD1 (5 bases). The CDR3 spans 17 residues. Per the germline V gene, CDR1 is MGHRA and CDR2 is YSYEKL. Trimming removed 0 bases at V and 5 bases at J, with 19 bases between. The CDR3, as DNA: TGCGCCAGCAGCCAAGAACGCCCCCGGGGCGGAGGGACTGAAGCTTTCTTT. Translated: CASSQERPRGGGTEAFF.

The chain has TRBV7-2 and TRBJ1-1, with 7 bases fitting TRBD1. With 4 bases clipped from V and 1 base from J, the junction kept 6 bases outside the gene matches. Germline CDR1 SGHTA, CDR2 FQGNSA. The CDR3 has 15 amino acids. This chain's CDR3 is CASSSRQGENTEAFF. CDR3 bases: TGTGCCAGCAGCTCCCGACAGGGCGAGAACACTGAAGCTTTCTTT.

J is TRBJ2-1 and V is TRBV14; 13 nucleotides match TRBD2. Germline V CDR1 and CDR2: SGHDN, FVKESK. The CDR3 is 17 amino acids. The trim removed 1 base at V and 7 bases at J, leaving 7 bases unmatched. CDR3 residues: CASSQVGGLAGNNEQFF. The CDR3 region has the DNA TGTGCCAGCAGCCAAGTAGGGGGACTAGCGGGAAATAATGAGCAGTTCTTC.